This TCR beta chain is drawn from a study of blood T cells in healthy people across ages. Study outcomes and limitations: Those diversity estimates obtained from one million T cells were thought to be underestimates. There was a strong correlation between TCR beta diversity and naive T cell percentage.

Through a sample-barcoded 5' primer and a J-beta primer mix, a second PCR was run for roughly 6 to 11 cycles. TCRdb called the 5' RACE reads again in MiXCR, with one record for every CDR3 protein. This table has roughly 1.7 million distinct CDR3 sequences, roughly 30% appearing once. Per sample, extraction of total RNA gave at least 6 micrograms in every case. This clonotype was observed a handful of times. No antigen is known for it. The CDR3 loop spans 15 amino acids. Trimming stripped 4 bases from V and 8 bases from J, with 19 bases between. CDR1 and CDR2 (germline): SGHRS, YFSETQ. The chain joins TRBV5-1 to TRBJ2-1; TRBD2 is a possible D gene (7 bases). The source material was blood. The source of this sequence is a woman aged 25 to 39 in good health. The CDR3 bases are TGCGCCAGCAGCCTCACGGCGGGGGCTGGAGATGAGCAGTTCTTC. Its protein product is CASSLTAGAGDEQFF.